This TCR beta chain was found in a study of cytotoxic CD8 clonotypes in ibrutinib-treated CLL. General observations from the study: Clonality measured at baseline exceeded age-matched healthy donors, tracking circulating CD8+ T-cell counts.

The assay was immunoSEQ multiplex PCR, and TCRdb's table has in-frame clones only and misses some. The table lists some 50,000 clones, approximately 60% of them singletons. The V end lost 0 bases, the J end lost 4 bases, and 13 bases lay between the germline ends. This CDR3 is 15 amino acids long. Germline V gene data show CDR1 as MNHNS and CDR2 as SASEGT. In its sample, this clone was seen a few times. Its antigen is undetermined. This rearrangement joins TRBV6-1 to TRBJ2-7; unclear D gene. The clonotype comes from a human donor with chronic lymphocytic leukemia. Sequenced here: PBMCs, sampled after 24 months of ibrutinib treatment. The CDR3 region has the DNA TGTGCCAGCAGTGAAGCGTCTACCACCAGATACGAGCAGTACTTC. Translating it yields CASSEASTTRYEQYF.